The 25 T cell receptor beta chains below come from one sample, sequenced in a study of blood T cell repertoires in COVID-19. Only in-frame clones appear in the TCRdb table, and some are missing; sequencing was by immunoSEQ multiplex PCR. The table records some 97,000 clones, almost 90% of them present only once. Sequenced material: peripheral blood. These receptors were collected from a human donor in a cohort sampled during active COVID-19.

This clone was detected only once. The V and J genes are TRBV6-6 and TRBJ2-1; TRBD2 might be the D (5 bases). Trimming took off 6 bases at V and 0 bases at J, with 12 bases between the two ends. Germline V gives CDR1 MNHNY, CDR2 SVGAGI (reference sequence). The CDR3 has 15 residues. The CDR3 region is CASRRTVNSYNEQFF. In DNA, the CDR3 is TGTGCCAGCAGACGGACTGTTAACTCCTACAATGAGCAGTTCTTC.

By share, this clone ranks as medium-sized (0.01 to 0.1%). Other DNA sequences of this sample code for an identical CDR3. This chain uses TRBV12-3 or TRBV12-4 with TRBJ2-1; the match to TRBD2 covers 10 bases. The CDR3 sequence is 12 residues long. CDR3 nucleotide sequence: TGTACTAGCGGGGCGGAGGGGGGTGAGCAGTTCTTC. Its protein product is CTSGAEGGEQFF.

The CDR3 nucleotides are TGTGCCAGCAGCTTAGGGAGTAGCGAGCAGTACTTC. Its protein product is CASSLGSSEQYF. The J gene is TRBJ2-7, the V gene TRBV11-2; D is uncertain. The V gene's germline CDR1 is SGHAT and CDR2 FQNNGV. V was cut by 1 base and J by 6 bases, with 7 bases left in between. The CDR3 length is 12 residues.

In its sample, this clone was seen a few times. CDR3 residues: CASSTSGREETQYF. The CDR3 DNA follows: TGTGCCAGTAGTACTAGCGGGCGAGAAGAGACCCAGTACTTC. The chain couples TRBV19 to TRBJ2-5, with 8 positions matching TRBD2. This CDR3 region has 14 residues. Per the germline V gene, CDR1 is LNHDA and CDR2 is SQIVND (reference sequence). V lost 4 bases to trimming and J lost 3 bases; unmatched junction nucleotides: 4.

This clone appeared a single time. The CDR3 here is CASSPAAGGNYGYTF. In DNA, the CDR3 is TGTGCCAGCAGCCCGGCGGCAGGGGGGAACTATGGCTACACCTTC. The chain has TRBV5-4 and TRBJ1-2, with 7 bases identical to TRBD1. Germline CDR1 and CDR2: SGHNT and YYREEE (reference sequence). The CDR3 length is 15 residues. The V gene end was trimmed by 4 bases and the J gene end by 2 bases; junction bases not matched to a gene: 8.

This chain uses TRBV5-1 with TRBJ2-3; 9 bases are shared with TRBD2. The germline gives CDR1 SGHRS, CDR2 YFSETQ. Trimming took 3 bases from V and 2 from J; bases not matched to a gene: 22. There are 21 residues in the CDR3. In nucleotides, the CDR3 is TGCGCCAGCAGCTATGGGGACAGAGCAAATATAGCGGGAGCATCCACAGATACGCAGTATTTT. Translation gives CASSYGDRANIAGASTDTQYF.

This chain connects TRBV14 to TRBJ2-1; D is perhaps TRBD1 (5 bases). CDR1 SGHDN and CDR2 FVKESK come from the germline V gene. CDR3 length equals 16 residues. The V and J ends lost 1 base and 7 bases respectively, with 17 bases between them. CDR3 sequence (DNA): TGTGCCAGCAGCCAAGTTCAACAGGTCTTTTCTAATGAGCAGTTCTTC. It encodes CASSQVQQVFSNEQFF. The full variable domain, its missing parts supplied by reference TRBV14 and TRBJ2-1, is EAGVTQFPSHSVIEKGQTVTLRCDPISGHDNLYWYRRVMGKEIKFLLHFVKESKQDESGMPNNRFLAERTGGTYSTLKVQPAELEDSGVYFCASSQVQQVFSNEQFFGPGTRLTVL.

Worth noting for this clone: At one boundary the junction diverges from the germline segment, which might be a read error. The chain uses TRBV27 and TRBJ2-1, with 11 bases that match TRBD1. The CDR3 contains 15 residues. Germline loops: CDR1 MNHEY, CDR2 SMNVEV (reference sequence). The CDR3 loop is CAGSPGTGGANEQFF. CDR3 bases: TGTGCCGGCAGTCCAGGGACAGGGGGGGCCAATGAGCAGTTCTTC.

The chain recombines TRBV29-1 with TRBJ1-6, with no clear D. This CDR3 is 12 amino acids long. Trimming left V 4 bases short and J 5 bases short, with 6 bases between. Germline V CDR1 and CDR2: SQVTM, ANQGSEA. The CDR3 sequence: CSVGQNNSPLHF. The DNA for the CDR3 is TGCAGCGTTGGGCAGAATAATTCACCCCTCCACTTT.

J is TRBJ2-3 and V is TRBV5-4; 7 bases agree with TRBD2. V shed 0 bases and J 2 bases; nucleotides not matched to a gene: 9. This CDR3 is 17 amino acids long. The germline V gene has CDR1 SGHNT and CDR2 YYREEE (reference sequence). As DNA, the CDR3 is TGTGCCAGCAGCTTGGCCGGGCGGGAGCCGACCACAGATACGCAGTATTTT. This encodes CASSLAGREPTTDTQYF.

The chain joins TRBV5-1 to TRBJ2-3, with 8 bases identical to TRBD2. There are 16 residues in the CDR3. The germline gives CDR1 SGHRS, CDR2 YFSETQ. V gave up 1 base and J gave up 4 bases; unmatched junction bases: 8. The CDR3 coding sequence is TGCGCCAGCAGCTTGAGGACTAGCCGACCGTCAGATACGCAGTATTTT. Translation gives CASSLRTSRPSDTQYF.

The CDR3 loop is CASSPPGLAEYEQYF. CDR3 nucleotides: TGTGCCAGCAGCCCACCGGGACTAGCGGAATACGAGCAGTACTTC. V and J are TRBV28 and TRBJ2-7; 11 nucleotides agree with TRBD2. CDR1 is MDHEN and CDR2 is SYDVKM in the germline V gene. The CDR3 length is 15 residues. V was clipped by 6 bases and J by 4 bases; unmatched bases: 8. Looking up the rest from reference TRBV28 and TRBJ2-7 gives the full variable domain: DVKVTQSSRYLVKRTGEKVFLECVQDMDHENMFWYRQDPGLGLRLIYFSYDVKMKEKGDIPEGYSVSREKKERFSLILESASTNQTSMYLCASSPPGLAEYEQYFGPGTRLTVT.

CDR3 nucleotides: TGTGCCAGCAGCCTCAGGACTAGCGGGAGGGAGACCCAGTACTTC. Translated: CASSLRTSGRETQYF. This sequence joins TRBV14 and TRBJ2-5; TRBD2 aligns across 14 bases. The V gene's germline CDR1 is SGHDN and CDR2 FVKESK. The J segment lost 5 bases and the V segment lost 4 bases, leaving 3 bases of the junction unmatched. The length of the CDR3 is 15 residues.

This clone was detected once. The rearrangement links TRBV19 to TRBJ1-4; D ambiguous. The V gene's germline CDR1 is LNHDA and CDR2 SQIVND (reference sequence). The CDR3 covers 15 residues. V lost 6 bases to trimming and J lost 0 bases, with 11 bases between them. CDR3 loop: CASRLLGATNEKLFF. The CDR3 region has the DNA TGTGCCAGTAGACTACTAGGAGCAACTAATGAAAAACTGTTTTTT.

The CDR3 spells CASSLVGQTNYGYTF. For the CDR3, the DNA is TGTGCCAGCAGCTTAGTGGGGCAGACTAACTATGGCTACACCTTC. The rearrangement uses TRBV7-2 and TRBJ1-2, with D possibly TRBD1 on 5 matching bases. V shed 1 base and J shed 0 bases, with 9 bases lying between them. Per germline, CDR1 SGHTA and CDR2 FQGNSA. The CDR3 spans 15 residues.

V gene TRBV13 combines with J gene TRBJ2-7; 10 nucleotides match TRBD2. The ends lost 2 bases at V and 2 bases at J; junction bases unmatched: 3. This CDR3 is 15 amino acids long. Germline V gene sequence: CDR1 PRHDT, CDR2 FYEKMQ (reference sequence). CDR3 bases: TGTGCCAGCAGCTTACGAGCGGGAGGGCCCTACGAGCAGTACTTC. Translated, it gives CASSLRAGGPYEQYF.

V is TRBV6-5 and J is TRBJ2-7, with 10 bases fitting TRBD1. From germline, CDR1 is MNHEY and CDR2 SVGAGI. V was clipped by 6 bases and J by 5 bases; unmatched bases: 10. This CDR3 spans 15 amino acids. CDR3 bases: TGTGCCAGCAGCTCGTCCGGGACAGGGGCGGACGAGCAGTACTTC. This encodes CASSSSGTGADEQYF.

V and J are TRBV2 and TRBJ1-1; D is unclear. The CDR3 runs 13 residues. V lost 5 bases and J lost 1, with 8 bases in between. CDR1 and CDR2 (germline): SNHLY, FYNNEI. The CDR3 DNA follows: TGTGCCAGCAGTAACGATAGGAACACTGAAGCTTTCTTT. It specifies CASSNDRNTEAFF.

The J gene is TRBJ2-7, the V gene TRBV5-6; tentatively, D is TRBD2 (5 bases). V was shortened by 1 base and J by 0 bases, with 14 bases between the two germline ends. Germline V gene data show CDR1 as SGHDT and CDR2 as YYEEEE. The CDR3 loop spans 16 amino acids. This CDR3 is CASSLRAGTLSYEQYF. The CDR3 region has the DNA TGTGCCAGCAGCTTGAGGGCGGGTACGCTCTCCTACGAGCAGTACTTC.

The chain combines TRBV3-1 (or the pseudogene TRBV3-2) with TRBJ2-2; the D is unclear. This CDR3 region has 16 residues. CDR1 and CDR2 from the germline V gene are LGHDT and YNNKEL (reference sequence). V lost 6 bases to trimming and J lost 0 bases, with 14 bases between them. The CDR3 DNA follows: TGTGCCAGCAGTCTTTCCGACTGGTCGAACACCGGGGAGCTGTTTTTT. Its protein product is CASSLSDWSNTGELFF.

The chain uses TRBV28 and TRBJ1-1, with D unclear. There are 14 residues in the CDR3. With 5 bases removed from V and 1 base from J, the gap between germline ends came to 11 bases. CDR1 is MDHEN and CDR2 is SYDVKM in the germline V gene. The CDR3 reads CASSVSGSNTEAFF. DNA of the CDR3: TGTGCCAGCAGTGTTTCGGGATCGAACACTGAAGCTTTCTTT.

The rearrangement links TRBV7-6 to TRBJ2-1; D is possibly TRBD2 (5 bases). Looked up from germline, CDR1 is SGHVS and CDR2 is FNYEAQ. This CDR3 is built from 15 residues. V lost 2 bases and J lost 2, with 10 bases in between. CDR3: CASSLTERAYNEQFF. The CDR3 nucleotides are TGTGCCAGCAGCTTAACGGAGAGGGCCTACAATGAGCAGTTCTTC.

The sample holds one count of this clone. This chain links TRBV27 with TRBJ1-5; D perhaps matches TRBD1 (5 bases). This CDR3 is built from 14 residues. Trimming left V 5 bases short and J 1 base short, with 9 bases between. Germline assignment: CDR1 MNHEY and CDR2 SMNVEV (reference sequence). CDR3: CASSQGLSNQPQHF. In nucleotides, the CDR3 is TGTGCCAGCAGTCAGGGTCTAAGCAATCAGCCCCAGCATTTT.

The chain combines TRBV9 with TRBJ2-3, with 10 positions matching TRBD2. Germline CDR1 SGDLS, CDR2 YYNGEE. This CDR3 spans 15 amino acids. The V and J ends lost 6 bases and 4 bases, in that order; junction bases with no gene match: 8. DNA of the CDR3: TGTGCCAGCACCCTAGCGGGAGAGGGGGCAGATACGCAGTATTTT. It encodes CASTLAGEGADTQYF.

The chain links TRBV30 to TRBJ2-3, with D possibly matching TRBD2 (5 bases). The CDR3 sequence is 16 residues long. CDR1 and CDR2 from the germline V gene are GTSNPN and SVGIG (reference sequence). The germline V and J ends were trimmed by 2 bases and 4 bases, with 19 bases remaining between them. As DNA, the CDR3 is TGTGCCTGGAGTTATCGGACCGGACTTATTGCAGATACGCAGTATTTT. Protein sequence: CAWSYRTGLIADTQYF.